Presented here are 22 T cell receptor beta chains from one specimen sequenced in a study of blood T cells in healthy people across ages. A second about 7 to 11 cycle PCR used barcoded and J-beta primers. TCRdb reanalysed the 5' RACE reads using MiXCR and keeps one entry per CDR3 protein. The data show more than 800,000 distinct CDR3 sequences, more than 25% seen once. What was sequenced was blood. All receptors derive from an elderly woman in good health.

In its sample, this clonotype was seen many times. The CDR3 nucleotides are TGTGCCAGCAGCTTATTGAACAATGAGCAGTTCTTC. Translated: CASSLLNNEQFF. V gene TRBV5-5 combines with J gene TRBJ2-1; unclear D gene. The CDR3 is made up of 12 amino acids. The ends were cut back, 2 bases at V and 5 bases at J, with 5 bases in the middle. The germline V gene encodes CDR1 SGHKS and CDR2 YYEKEE (reference sequence).

Concerning this clonotype: One base away lies a much larger clone, so this may be a sequencing read error. The chain is built from TRBV3-1 and TRBJ2-1, with 10 positions matching TRBD2. The germline CDR1 and CDR2 sequences are LGHDT and YNNKEL (reference sequence). The CDR3 contains 15 residues. Losses at the gene ends were 1 base for V and 9 bases for J; bases not matched to a gene: 6. Here the CDR3 DNA reads TGTGCCAGCAGCCAAGCACTAGCGGGGAGCAGTGAGCAGTTCTTC. This encodes CASSQALAGSSEQFF.

This clonotype was observed a handful of times. The chain carries TRBV27 and TRBJ2-1; 11 nucleotides align to TRBD2. Germline V gene sequence: CDR1 MNHEY, CDR2 SMNVEV (reference sequence). The CDR3 totals 19 residues. Germline trimming cut 5 bases from V and 6 bases from J; bases unmatched to any gene: 18. In DNA form, the CDR3 reads TGTGCCAGCAGTCGGGACAGGGCTATAGCGGGGGGGACAACCAATGAGCAGTTCTTC. This sequence encodes CASSRDRAIAGGTTNEQFF.

This clonotype was observed a handful of times. This chain uses TRBV7-2 with TRBJ1-5; 10 bases map to TRBD1. Germline V gene sequence: CDR1 SGHTA, CDR2 FQGNSA. CDR3 length equals 17 residues. J was trimmed by 4 bases and V by 3 bases; bases with no gene match: 9. The CDR3 DNA follows: TGTGCCAGCAGCTTGATACCGGGACAGGGGCCTAATCAGCCCCAGCATTTT. It specifies CASSLIPGQGPNQPQHF.

This clonotype was found many times. This sequence joins TRBV5-1 and TRBJ2-1, with 7 bases that match TRBD2. The junction had 4 bases not matched to a gene; V was cut back by 1 base and J by 3 bases. This CDR3 region has 15 residues. The V gene's germline CDR1 is SGHRS and CDR2 YFSETQ. For the CDR3, the DNA is TGCGCCAGCAGCTTGCTTGGACTAGACTACAATGAGCAGTTCTTC. Amino acid sequence: CASSLLGLDYNEQFF.

The chain links TRBV7-2 to TRBJ2-3, with a tentative D call TRBD2 (6 bases). The CDR3 runs 14 residues. Germline V lookup: CDR1 SGHTA, CDR2 FQGNSA. V lost 5 bases and J lost 6, with 15 bases in between. CDR3 in amino acids: CASSPGLGKDTQYF. In nucleotides, the CDR3 is TGTGCCAGCAGCCCGGGACTCGGAAAGGATACGCAGTATTTT.

This clonotype showed up just a few times. Since a much larger clone is just one base distant, this may be a read error. The gene calls are TRBV4-2 and TRBJ2-5; TRBD2 matches 15 bases. CDR3 length: 17 residues. Germline V gene lookup returns CDR1 LGHNA and CDR2 YNFKEQ. The ends lost 0 bases at V and 11 bases at J; junction bases unmatched: 10. CDR3 DNA sequence: TGTGCCAGCAGCCAAGACCCCGGACTAGCGGGGGGGAATGAGCAGTACTTC. It specifies CASSQDPGLAGGNEQYF.

This clonotype was detected ten times or more. The chain is built from TRBV10-1 and TRBJ2-1, with 9 positions matching TRBD1. This CDR3 is built from 14 residues. V shed 5 bases, J shed 8 bases, and the junction held 7 bases outside the gene matches. CDR1 WNHNN and CDR2 SYGVQD come from the germline V gene (reference sequence). CDR3 sequence: CASSRRQGGDEQFF. CDR3 sequence (DNA): TGCGCCAGCAGTCGTCGACAGGGGGGCGATGAGCAGTTCTTC.

This clonotype was seen many times. This sequence joins TRBV7-2 and TRBJ2-1; 8 bases map to TRBD2. The germline V gene has CDR1 SGHTA and CDR2 FQGNSA. CDR3 length: 16 amino acids. J gave up 6 bases and V 5 bases, and 12 bases lay outside the gene matches. The CDR3 is CASSQDPGGAFNEQFF. DNA for the CDR3: TGTGCCAGCAGCCAAGACCCGGGGGGGGCATTCAATGAGCAGTTCTTC.

This clonotype was detected many times. Here the CDR3 DNA reads TGTGCCAGCAGCCCTTCGGGATTTTATGGCTACACCTTC. As protein: CASSPSGFYGYTF. V and J are TRBV9 and TRBJ1-2; no firm D call. The germline CDR1 and CDR2 sequences are SGDLS and YYNGEE. Trimming stripped 4 bases from V and 5 bases from J, with 12 bases between. This CDR3 is 13 amino acids long.

This clonotype appeared many times. The chain joins TRBV29-1 to TRBJ1-2, with unresolved D. Per the germline V gene, CDR1 is SQVTM and CDR2 is ANQGSEA. Trimming removed 5 bases at V and 2 bases at J, with 12 bases between. CDR3 length: 13 residues. The chain's CDR3 is CSVYPGLNYGYTF. CDR3 bases: TGCAGCGTTTACCCGGGGTTGAACTATGGCTACACCTTC.

This clonotype appeared many times. The chain recombines TRBV11-2 with TRBJ2-1; 12 nucleotides align to TRBD2. The V and J ends lost 5 bases and 4 bases, in that order; junction bases with no gene match: 9. CDR3 length equals 17 residues. Germline V gene data show CDR1 as SGHAT and CDR2 as FQNNGV. CDR3 region: CASSPLAGGQTYNEQFF. In DNA, the CDR3 is TGTGCCAGCAGCCCACTAGCGGGGGGTCAAACGTACAATGAGCAGTTCTTC. The full variable domain, rest sourced from reference TRBV11-2 and TRBJ2-1, is EAGVAQSPRYKIIEKRQSVAFWCNPISGHATLYWYQQILGQGPKLLIQFQNNGVVDDSQLPKDRFSAERLKGVDSTLKIQPAKLEDSAVYLCASSPLAGGQTYNEQFFGPGTRLTVL.

The chain carries TRBV6-2 or TRBV6-3 and TRBJ2-4; tentatively, D is TRBD1 (5 bases). There are 14 residues in the CDR3. CDR1 is MNHEY, CDR2 SVGEGT, per germline. V was trimmed by 5 bases and J by 14 bases, leaving 22 bases between them. CDR3 sequence (DNA): TGTGCCAGCAGTGTCAGGGCCTCTGCGAGCAAGGAGTACTTC. It specifies CASSVRASASKEYF.

This clonotype occurred a few times. This may be a read error: a much more frequent sequence differs by one nucleotide. V and J are TRBV15 and TRBJ2-7; D may be TRBD2 (6 bases). The CDR3 totals 15 residues. The V gene's germline CDR1 is LNHNV and CDR2 YYDKDF (reference sequence). The V end was cut by 5 bases, the J end by 0 bases, with 14 bases between. The CDR3 DNA reads TGTGCCACCAGCGGAGGCCAGGGAGGCTCCTACGAGCAGTACTTC. It encodes CATSGGQGGSYEQYF.

Concerning this clonotype: One end of the junction does not line up with germline, which may come from a read error. This CDR3 reads CAGSLLPQETQYF. The CDR3 DNA follows: TGTGCCGGCAGTTTGCTCCCCCAAGAGACCCAGTACTTC. The gene calls are TRBV12-3 or TRBV12-4 and TRBJ2-5; the D is unclear. This CDR3 is built from 13 residues.

The table lists this clonotype with many counts. The rearrangement joins TRBV11-2 to TRBJ2-4; either TRBD1 or TRBD2 may fit D (5 bases each). CDR1 is SGHAT, CDR2 FQNNGV, per germline. The CDR3 is made up of 15 amino acids. V shed 1 base and J shed 4 bases, with 11 bases lying between them. Written as DNA, the CDR3 is TGTGCCAGCAGCTTAGGGCAGTGGGGGAAAAACATTCAGTACTTC. Its translation is CASSLGQWGKNIQYF.

This clonotype showed up many times. The chain combines TRBV5-1 with TRBJ2-3; tentatively, D is TRBD1 (5 bases). V was cut by 7 bases and J by 3 bases, with 18 bases left in between. CDR1 SGHRS and CDR2 YFSETQ come from the germline V gene. This CDR3 is built from 15 residues. DNA for the CDR3: TGCGCCAGCTGCGGCCGCGCAGGGCCAACAGATACGCAGTATTTT. Amino acid sequence: CASCGRAGPTDTQYF.

This clonotype occurred once. The chain employs TRBV3-1 and TRBJ2-2, with D possibly being TRBD1 (6 bases). Germline assignment: CDR1 LGHDT and CDR2 YNNKEL (reference sequence). This CDR3 has 14 amino acids. V shed 4 bases and J shed 7 bases, with 13 bases lying between them. This chain's CDR3 is CASSPRGSGGELFF. CDR3 DNA: TGTGCCAGCAGCCCAAGGGGGTCAGGCGGGGAGCTGTTTTTT.

This clonotype showed up many times. The gene calls are TRBV30 and TRBJ2-5; D not certain. The CDR3 is 11 amino acids. Per the germline V gene, CDR1 is GTSNPN and CDR2 is SVGIG (reference sequence). The V end lost 7 bases, the J end lost 4 bases, and 10 bases lay between the germline ends. The CDR3 loop is CASILLETQYF. The CDR3 DNA reads as TGTGCCTCCATTCTTTTAGAGACCCAGTACTTC.

This clonotype has ten or more counts. The chain carries TRBV11-2 and TRBJ2-3; D possibly uses TRBD1 or TRBD2 (5 bases each). Germline V gene lookup returns CDR1 SGHAT and CDR2 FQNNGV. The CDR3 is made up of 16 amino acids. V was shortened by 4 bases and J by 6 bases, with 20 bases between the two germline ends. This CDR3 is CASSSQTTKGEDTQYF. CDR3 nucleotides: TGTGCCAGCAGCTCCCAGACCACCAAAGGGGAGGATACGCAGTATTTT.

Comment on this clonotype: A much bigger clone sits one base away, suggesting this may be a read error. The J gene is TRBJ2-5, the V gene TRBV5-5; D is possibly TRBD2 (5 bases). Germline lookup yields CDR1 SGHKS and CDR2 YYEKEE (reference sequence). V lost 7 bases and J lost 7, with 17 bases in between. CDR3 length: 13 amino acids. This chain's CDR3 is CASAPGVEGTQYF. The CDR3 DNA reads TGTGCCAGCGCACCCGGGGTGGAAGGGACCCAGTACTTC.

This clonotype was counted at least ten times. J is TRBJ2-7 and V is TRBV4-1; no firm D call. Trimming pared 1 base from V and 2 bases from J, leaving 9 bases between. Germline CDR1 reads MGHRA; CDR2 reads YSYEKL. CDR3 length: 14 residues. The DNA of the CDR3 is TGCGCCAGCAGCCAAGCATCCACAACCTACGAGCAGTACTTC. Encoded protein: CASSQASTTYEQYF.